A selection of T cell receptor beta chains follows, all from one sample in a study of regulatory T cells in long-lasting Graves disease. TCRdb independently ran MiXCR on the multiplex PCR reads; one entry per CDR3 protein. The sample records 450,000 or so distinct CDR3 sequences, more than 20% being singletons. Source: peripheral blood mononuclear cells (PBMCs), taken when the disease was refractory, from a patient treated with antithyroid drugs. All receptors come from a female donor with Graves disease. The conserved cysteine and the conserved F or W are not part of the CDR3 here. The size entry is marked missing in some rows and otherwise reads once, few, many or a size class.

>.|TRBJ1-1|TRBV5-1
ASSEAGSWNTEAF
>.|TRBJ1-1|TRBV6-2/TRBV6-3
ASSYSEVGNTEAF
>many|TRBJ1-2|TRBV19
ASSAGTSVDYT
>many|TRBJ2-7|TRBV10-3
AISLNLAGGPLEQY
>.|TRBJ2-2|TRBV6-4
ASSDPSVSPGELF
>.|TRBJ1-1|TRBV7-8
ASSLARGDPEAF
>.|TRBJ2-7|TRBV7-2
ASSHGTGGLAGRDYEQY
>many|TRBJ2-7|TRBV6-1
ASANRNEQY
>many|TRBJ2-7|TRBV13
ASRPSGTGDHEQY
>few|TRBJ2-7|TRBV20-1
SAAPTTGITYEQY
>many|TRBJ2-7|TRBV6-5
ASSSLDRAYEQY
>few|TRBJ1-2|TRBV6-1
ASSDRDRGGGYT
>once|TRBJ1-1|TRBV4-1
ASSQGGREAF
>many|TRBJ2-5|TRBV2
ASSRPGAQY
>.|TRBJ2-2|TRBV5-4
ASSTDRSNTGELF
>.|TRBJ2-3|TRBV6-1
ASSEVPDTQY
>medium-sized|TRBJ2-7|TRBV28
ASSFSYEQY
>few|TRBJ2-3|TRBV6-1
ASSGDRASDTQY
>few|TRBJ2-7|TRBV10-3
AILRSWKDEQY
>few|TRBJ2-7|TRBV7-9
ATTGQGLIEQY
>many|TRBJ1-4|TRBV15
ATSRVGETNEKLF
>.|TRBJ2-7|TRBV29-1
SVTRGVHEQY